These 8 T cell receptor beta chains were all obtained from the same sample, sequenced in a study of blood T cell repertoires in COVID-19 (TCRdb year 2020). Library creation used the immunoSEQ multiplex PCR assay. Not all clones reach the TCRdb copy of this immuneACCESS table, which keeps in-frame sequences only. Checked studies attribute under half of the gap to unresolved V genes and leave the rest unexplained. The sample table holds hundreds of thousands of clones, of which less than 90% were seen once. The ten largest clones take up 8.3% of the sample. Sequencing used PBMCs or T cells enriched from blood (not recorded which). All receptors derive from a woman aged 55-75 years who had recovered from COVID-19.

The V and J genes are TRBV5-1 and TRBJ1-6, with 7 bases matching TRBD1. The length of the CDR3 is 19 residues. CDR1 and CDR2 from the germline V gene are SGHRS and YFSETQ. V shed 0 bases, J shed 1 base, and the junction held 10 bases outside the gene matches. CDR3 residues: CASSLAGTALGSYNSPLHF. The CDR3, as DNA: TGCGCCAGCAGCTTGGCCGGGACAGCTCTAGGGTCCTATAATTCACCCCTCCACTTT. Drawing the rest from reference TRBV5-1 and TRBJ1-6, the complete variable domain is KAGVTQTPRYLIKTRGQQVTLSCSPISGHRSVSWYQQTPGQGLQFLFEYFSETQRNKGNFPGRFSGRQFSNSRSEMNVSTLELGDSALYLCASSLAGTALGSYNSPLHFGNGTRLTVT.

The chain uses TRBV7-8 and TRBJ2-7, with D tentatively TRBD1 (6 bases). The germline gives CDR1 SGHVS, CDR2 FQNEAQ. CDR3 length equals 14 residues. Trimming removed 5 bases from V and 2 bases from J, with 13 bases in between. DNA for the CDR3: TGTGCCAGCAGCCTAACAGCAGGGGCCTACGAGCAGTACGTC. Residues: CASSLTAGAYEQYV.

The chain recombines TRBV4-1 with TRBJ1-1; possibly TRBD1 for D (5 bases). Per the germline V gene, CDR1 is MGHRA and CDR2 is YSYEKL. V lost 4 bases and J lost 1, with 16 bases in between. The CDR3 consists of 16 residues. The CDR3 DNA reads TGCGCCAGCAGCCCCGGCGATCGGGGGAAGAACACTGAAGCTTTCTTT. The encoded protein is CASSPGDRGKNTEAFF.

Here the CDR3 reads CASRFTPGAPTGELFF. Written as DNA, the CDR3 is TGTGCCAGCAGATTCACCCCGGGAGCCCCCACCGGGGAGCTGTTTTTT. V is TRBV7-2 and J is TRBJ2-2; possible D gene TRBD2, 6 bases. Germline CDR1 SGHTA, CDR2 FQGNSA. This CDR3 is 16 amino acids long. V was clipped by 6 bases and J by 4 bases, with 18 bases between them. Full variable domain (rest looked up from reference TRBV7-2 and TRBJ2-2): GAGVSQSPSNKVTEKGKDVELRCDPISGHTALYWYRQSLGQGLEFLIYFQGNSAPDKSGLPSDRFSAERTGGSVSTLTIQRTQQEDSAVYLCASRFTPGAPTGELFFGEGSRLTVL.

The DNA for the CDR3 is TGCGCCAGCAGCTCCGGGTTCACAGATACGCAGTATTTT. It codes for CASSSGFTDTQYF. The chain combines TRBV5-1 with TRBJ2-3; D gene ambiguous. V was pared by 3 bases and J by 2 bases, with 7 bases between. Germline CDR1 SGHRS, CDR2 YFSETQ. The CDR3 covers 13 residues. Based on the CDR3 plus reference TRBV5-1 and TRBJ2-3, the full variable domain is KAGVTQTPRYLIKTRGQQVTLSCSPISGHRSVSWYQQTPGQGLQFLFEYFSETQRNKGNFPGRFSGRQFSNSRSEMNVSTLELGDSALYLCASSSGFTDTQYFGPGTRLTVL.

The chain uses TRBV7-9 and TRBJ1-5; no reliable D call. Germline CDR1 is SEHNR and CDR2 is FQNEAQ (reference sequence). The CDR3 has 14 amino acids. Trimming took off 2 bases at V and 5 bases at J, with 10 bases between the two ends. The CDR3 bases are TGTGCCAGCAGCTTATCGGGAGACTATCAGCCCCAGCATTTT. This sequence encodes CASSLSGDYQPQHF.

The CDR3 DNA follows: TGTGCCAGCAGTTACTCGGACAGGGGGCGAGACACTGAAGCTTTCTTT. It yields the protein CASSYSDRGRDTEAFF. The rearrangement uses TRBV6-5 and TRBJ1-1, with TRBD1 matching 11 bases. The V gene end was trimmed by 0 bases and the J gene end by 3 bases; junction bases not matched to a gene: 3. This CDR3 is 16 amino acids long. The germline V gene has CDR1 MNHEY and CDR2 SVGAGI.

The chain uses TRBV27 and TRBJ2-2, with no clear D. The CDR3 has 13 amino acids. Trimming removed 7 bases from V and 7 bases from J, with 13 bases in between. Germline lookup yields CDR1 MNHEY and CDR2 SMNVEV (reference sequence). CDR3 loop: CASTYVVGGELFF. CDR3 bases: TGTGCCAGCACTTACGTTGTCGGCGGGGAGCTGTTTTTT.